A single sample is the source of the 25 T cell receptor beta chains below, sequenced in a study of OX40 agonist ivuxolimab in advanced cancers. The assay was immunoSEQ multiplex PCR, and TCRdb's table has in-frame clones only and misses some. The repertoire holds roughly 50,000 clones, around 90% seen once, with roughly 5.7% in the top ten. This specimen was CD4+ or CD8+ T cells sorted from blood, taken in a trial of the OX40 agonist ivuxolimab. These receptors all come from an adult with an advanced solid tumor such as melanoma, head and neck, liver or kidney cancer.

V usage is TRBV28 and J usage is TRBJ2-1; the D gene is possibly TRBD1 (6 bases). This CDR3 spans 13 amino acids. Germline CDR1 MDHEN, CDR2 SYDVKM. V lost 5 bases to trimming and J lost 15 bases, with 20 bases between them. The CDR3 DNA reads as TGTGCCAGCAGTCTCCCGGCAGACAGGTTGTTGTTCTTC. This encodes CASSLPADRLLFF.

The chain recombines TRBV5-3 with TRBJ1-4; D gene uncertain. TRBV5-3 carries the ORF label, with uncertain function. The CDR3 runs to 15 residues. Trimming removed 4 bases from V and 3 bases from J, with 13 bases in between. The CDR3 region is CARSPRQSSNEKLFF. CDR3 bases: TGTGCCAGAAGCCCGAGGCAGTCGTCTAATGAAAAACTGTTTTTT.

The count of this clone is one. This rearrangement joins TRBV9 to TRBJ1-4, with a possible D match to TRBD1 (5 bases). The CDR3 consists of 16 residues. The V and J ends lost 4 bases and 2 bases respectively, with 15 bases between them. The germline V gene encodes CDR1 SGDLS and CDR2 YYNGEE. Here the CDR3 DNA reads TGTGCCAGCAGCTTCAGTGGGGCCGGGACTAATGAAAAACTGTTTTTT. It encodes CASSFSGAGTNEKLFF.

V and J are TRBV5-1 and TRBJ2-7, with D possibly TRBD2 on 5 matching bases. This CDR3 has 13 amino acids. Between the trimmed V and J ends, which lost 1 base and 7 bases, there was a span of 12 bases. The germline V gene encodes CDR1 SGHRS and CDR2 YFSETQ. The CDR3 protein is CASSLSGLEEQYF. The CDR3 DNA reads as TGCGCCAGCAGCTTGTCTGGACTCGAAGAGCAGTACTTC.

The J gene is TRBJ1-1, the V gene TRBV27, with unresolved D. Germline lookup yields CDR1 MNHEY and CDR2 SMNVEV (reference sequence). The length of the CDR3 is 13 residues. With 5 bases removed from V and 0 bases from J, the gap between germline ends came to 7 bases. The CDR3 DNA reads TGTGCCAGCAGTGAGGTGATGAACACTGAAGCTTTCTTT. This sequence encodes CASSEVMNTEAFF.

CDR3 DNA sequence: TGTGCCAGCAGTTCAACCTACGAGCAGTACTTC. Translation gives CASSSTYEQYF. The genes are TRBV27 and TRBJ2-7; D gene uncertain. The CDR3 is 11 residues long. V was cut by 4 bases and J by 2 bases, with 3 bases left in between. Looked up from germline, CDR1 is MNHEY and CDR2 is SMNVEV (reference sequence).

The rearrangement joins TRBV6-5 to TRBJ1-1, with 8 bases fitting TRBD1. The CDR3 consists of 15 residues. V shed 6 bases and J 3 bases; nucleotides not matched to a gene: 9. CDR1 is MNHEY and CDR2 is SVGAGI in the germline V gene. This CDR3 reads CASSAGQGGYTEAFF. The CDR3 DNA is TGTGCCAGCAGCGCCGGACAGGGAGGTTACACTGAAGCTTTCTTT.

This chain connects TRBV4-1 to TRBJ2-1, with a possible D match to TRBD1 (6 bases). Trimming took off 1 base at V and 8 bases at J, with 12 bases between the two ends. Germline CDR1 reads MGHRA; CDR2 reads YSYEKL. The CDR3 runs to 14 residues. The CDR3 coding sequence is TGCGCCAGCAGCCAAGTTAACAGGGTGGATGAGCAGTTCTTC. This sequence encodes CASSQVNRVDEQFF.

The gene calls are TRBV28 and TRBJ2-7; 11 nucleotides agree with TRBD2. CDR1 is MDHEN, CDR2 SYDVKM, per germline. With 3 bases clipped from V and 3 bases from J, the junction kept 1 base outside the gene matches. The CDR3 loop spans 14 amino acids. CDR3: CASSFSGGVYEQYV. The CDR3 coding sequence is TGTGCCAGCAGTTTTAGCGGGGGGGTCTACGAGCAGTACGTC.

J is TRBJ1-1 and V is TRBV28; 8 positions agree with TRBD1. The CDR3 loop spans 15 amino acids. The J segment lost 5 bases and the V segment lost 6 bases, leaving 11 bases of the junction unmatched. The germline CDR1 and CDR2 sequences are MDHEN and SYDVKM. CDR3 amino acids: CASRPSGGAWTEAFF. CDR3 nucleotide sequence: TGTGCCAGCAGACCTTCAGGGGGCGCGTGGACTGAAGCTTTCTTT.

The V gene is TRBV6-1, the J gene TRBJ2-1, with D uncertain. Germline CDR1 MNHNS, CDR2 SASEGT. This CDR3 is 17 amino acids long. V gave up 3 bases and J gave up 4 bases, with 19 bases separating them. CDR3 DNA sequence: TGTGCCAGCAGTGACCGGGCCGACCTTCTTGAATACAATGAGCAGTTCTTC. It codes for CASSDRADLLEYNEQFF.

The chain recombines TRBV4-3 with TRBJ2-1; the D gene is possibly TRBD2 (6 bases). Trimming removed 3 bases from V and 8 bases from J, with 23 bases in between. The length of the CDR3 is 17 residues. The germline CDR1 and CDR2 sequences are LGHNA and YSLEER. In nucleotides, the CDR3 is TGCGCCAGCAGCCACCCCAGTGGAGGGAGAGGGTCCGATGAGCAGTTCTTC. This sequence encodes CASSHPSGGRGSDEQFF.

The V call is TRBV11-1, the J call TRBJ2-5; no firm D call. The CDR3 spans 11 residues. Per germline, CDR1 SGHAT and CDR2 FQDESV (reference sequence). Deletions cut 1 base from V and 5 bases from J, with 2 bases between. CDR3 loop: CASSLGETQYF. In DNA form, the CDR3 reads TGTGCCAGCAGCTTAGGGGAGACCCAGTACTTC.

The V call is TRBV9, the J call TRBJ2-7; TRBD2 aligns across 10 bases. The ends lost 3 bases at V and 7 bases at J; junction bases unmatched: 13. The CDR3 runs to 16 residues. The germline V gene has CDR1 SGDLS and CDR2 YYNGEE. CDR3 nucleotides: TGTGCCAGCAGCGCGTCCAGGACTAGCGGCCATGGGGAGCAGTACTTC. Translation: CASSASRTSGHGEQYF.

The genes are TRBV5-5 and TRBJ2-7; D is perhaps TRBD1 (7 bases). The V gene's germline CDR1 is SGHKS and CDR2 YYEKEE (reference sequence). This CDR3 is 13 amino acids long. V was clipped by 0 bases and J by 6 bases, with 10 bases between them. The CDR3 reads CASSLAGGFEQYV. For the CDR3, the DNA is TGTGCCAGCAGCTTGGCAGGGGGGTTCGAGCAGTACGTC.

V usage is TRBV6-5 and J usage is TRBJ1-1; 7 nucleotides line up with TRBD1. V shed 3 bases, J shed 8 bases, and the junction held 6 bases outside the gene matches. From germline, CDR1 is MNHEY and CDR2 SVGAGI. This CDR3 contains 13 residues. The CDR3 nucleotides are TGTGCCAGCAGTTATAAGGCAGGGGGGGAAGCTTTCTTT. Translated: CASSYKAGGEAFF.

This sequence joins TRBV27 and TRBJ2-1; TRBD2 matches 7 bases. This CDR3 region has 13 residues. With V trimmed by 8 bases and J by 6 bases, 7 bases remained unmatched. The V gene's germline CDR1 is MNHEY and CDR2 SMNVEV (reference sequence). CDR3 in amino acids: CASSSGVVNEQFF. CDR3 nucleotides: TGTGCCAGCTCTAGCGGAGTAGTCAATGAGCAGTTCTTC.

This clone was counted once. The rearrangement links TRBV5-5 to TRBJ2-5, with TRBD2 as a possible D gene (6 bases). Germline V lookup: CDR1 SGHKS, CDR2 YYEKEE (reference sequence). Trimming shortened V by 3 bases and J by 5 bases, and 20 bases separated the two germline ends. This CDR3 region has 16 residues. This chain's CDR3 is CASSSVRASAGETQYF. As DNA, the CDR3 is TGTGCCAGCAGCTCCGTGAGGGCTAGCGCCGGGGAGACCCAGTACTTC.

The V gene is TRBV27, the J gene TRBJ2-1; D uncertain. Germline V lookup: CDR1 MNHEY, CDR2 SMNVEV (reference sequence). The CDR3 runs to 13 residues. Trimming stripped 7 bases from V and 4 bases from J, with 11 bases between. CDR3 in DNA: TGTGCCAGCATCCCAAACGGGTACAATGAGCAGTTCTTC. Protein sequence: CASIPNGYNEQFF.

The chain is built from TRBV27 and TRBJ2-7; 8 bases line up with TRBD1. V lost 5 bases and J lost 3; bases outside the gene matches: 6. The CDR3 has 14 amino acids. From germline, CDR1 is MNHEY and CDR2 SMNVEV (reference sequence). The chain's CDR3 is CASSTTGGLYEQYF. The CDR3 DNA sequence: TGTGCCAGCAGTACAACAGGGGGTCTCTACGAGCAGTACTTC.

This clone was observed a few times. This chain connects TRBV15 to TRBJ1-5; TRBD1 is a possible D gene (5 bases). V lost 4 bases to trimming and J lost 2 bases, with 9 bases between them. CDR3 length equals 14 residues. Germline V CDR1 and CDR2: LNHNV, YYDKDF (reference sequence). CDR3 protein: CATSKSTGNQPQHF. CDR3 coding DNA: TGTGCCACCAGCAAATCGACAGGCAATCAGCCCCAGCATTTT.

This rearrangement joins TRBV7-6 to TRBJ1-2; 8 bases are a match to TRBD1. Unmatched junction bases numbered 8, after V lost 5 bases and J lost 3 bases. The CDR3 totals 15 residues. CDR1 and CDR2 (germline): SGHVS, FNYEAQ. The DNA of the CDR3 is TGTGCCAGCAGCCCCATCGCAGGGGGCGACTATGGCTACACCTTC. Its translation: CASSPIAGGDYGYTF. The full variable domain, in which reference TRBV7-6 and TRBJ1-2 provide the parts outside the CDR3, is GAGVSQSPRYKVTKRGQDVALRCDPISGHVSLYWYRQALGQGPEFLTYFNYEAQQDKSGLPNDRFSAERPEGSISTLTIQRTEQRDSAMYRCASSPIAGGDYGYTFGSGTRLTVV.

The J gene is TRBJ2-1, the V gene TRBV19; D perhaps matches TRBD2 (6 bases). The germline CDR1 and CDR2 sequences are LNHDA and SQIVND (reference sequence). V lost 3 bases and J lost 1, with 22 bases in between. The CDR3 contains 19 residues. This chain's CDR3 is CASSIRSYTTAGSYNEQFF. As DNA, the CDR3 is TGTGCCAGTAGTATTCGGTCGTATACCACTGCGGGGTCCTACAATGAGCAGTTCTTC.

The chain recombines TRBV27 with TRBJ2-5; maybe TRBD2 (6 bases). The J call may be incorrect, as the DNA end agrees better with TRBJ2-7. Germline-derived CDR1 and CDR2 are MNHEY and SMNVEV (reference sequence). CDR3 length: 16 residues. CDR3 region: CASSSLGAAGVYEQYF. The CDR3 nucleotides read TGTGCCAGCAGTTCCCTAGGGGCAGCGGGCGTATACGAGCAGTACTTC.

The rearrangement links TRBV7-9 to TRBJ2-2, with D maybe TRBD2 (6 bases). The CDR3 has 16 amino acids. V lost 2 bases to trimming and J lost 7 bases, with 17 bases between them. Germline-derived CDR1 and CDR2 are SEHNR and FQNEAQ (reference sequence). This CDR3 reads CASSLIRTTQGGELFF. The CDR3 DNA reads as TGTGCCAGCAGCTTAATAAGGACTACTCAAGGCGGGGAGCTGTTTTTT.